The clone carrying this TCR beta chain appeared a few times. The antigen is unknown. Amplified TCR beta CDR3 regions came from RNA transcripts. Researchers ran a first-round RT-PCR on the TCR CDR3 using the HTBI primer set. In TCRdb, the multiplex PCR reads were re-called with MiXCR into one record per CDR3 protein. Altogether hundreds of thousands of distinct CDR3 sequences are present, roughly 15% being singletons, with the ten largest covering around 4.5%. The entry originates in a study of T cells in Graves' hyperthyroidism and ophthalmopathy. V shed 5 bases and J 6 bases; nucleotides not matched to a gene: 13. This CDR3 is 14 amino acids long. Germline V gene lookup returns CDR1 DFQATT and CDR2 SNEGSKA (reference sequence). Whole-study findings and limits: A model using 13 V-J features told ophthalmopathy apart from stable hyperthyroidism. Most thyroid clonotypes with frequency above 0.001 were detected in blood.

Ophthalmopathy patients all had a Clinical Activity Score of at least 3, a NOSPECS grade of at least 4 and disease under 3 months old. Diagnostic decisions used clinical symptoms, serum thyroxine and TRAb, thyroid ultrasound and orbital computed tomography. Material for sequencing was blood. This sequence was found in a woman in her 40s with Graves' ophthalmopathy. V usage is TRBV20-1 and J usage is TRBJ2-7; 7 nucleotides match TRBD2. The CDR3 is CSAGLLVGGTEQYF. DNA for the CDR3: TGCAGTGCTGGATTACTAGTGGGAGGGACCGAGCAGTACTTC.